A selection of T cell receptor beta chains follows, all from one sample in a study of T cell changes during pregnancy in multiple sclerosis. TCRdb's table, derived via immunoSEQ multiplex PCR, lists solely in-frame clones and lacks some. The sample has 15,000 to 20,000 clones, approximately 88% seen once. Sequences were derived from CD8+ T cells from peripheral blood mononuclear cells, sampled after pregnancy. These receptors all come from a female donor in good health, enrolled as a control in a pregnancy study. Each CDR3 is given without its conserved first and last residue.

CDR3 protein,V gene,J gene
AELGQGKVEQY,TRBV30,TRBJ2-7
ASSLESGNSYEQY,TRBV5-4,TRBJ2-7
ASSLASGSHQY,TRBV7-8,TRBJ2-7
ASIPGGEAGANVLT,TRBV5-6,TRBJ2-6
ASSTTGAGNQPQH,TRBV19,TRBJ1-5
ACGRSHGGNEQF,TRBV19,TRBJ2-1
ASSIDGGTAGEAF,TRBV19,TRBJ1-1
ASSLGSSYNEQF,TRBV27,TRBJ2-1
ASSLGLAGSYNEQF,TRBV5-5,TRBJ2-1
ASSEGTDNQPQH,TRBV6-1,TRBJ1-5
ASSLQGNIQY,TRBV27,TRBJ2-4
ASSLGGGRGYT,TRBV5-6,TRBJ1-2
ASSPGGGRNSPLH,TRBV7-9,TRBJ1-6
ASSSNPPQGYEQY,TRBV13,TRBJ2-7
ATSRSRGRIEAF,TRBV15,TRBJ1-1
ASSQEGGWPQH,TRBV4-1,TRBJ1-5
ASSSSAYLDYGYT,TRBV6-1,TRBJ1-2
ASSVFSGGASDTQY,TRBV6-4,TRBJ2-3
ASSQGQTYEQY,TRBV4-1,TRBJ2-7
ASSLGGGPQETQY,TRBV7-2,TRBJ2-5
ASSILLAKNIQY,TRBV19,TRBJ2-4
ASSQPKQGIYEQY,TRBV13,TRBJ2-7
ASSLERSYEQY,TRBV6-6,TRBJ2-7
ASSPSGGGEQY,TRBV7-9,TRBJ2-7
ASTRGQGATDTQY,TRBV5-1,TRBJ2-3
ATWDRGELEQY,TRBV6-1,TRBJ2-7
ASSFELNTEAF,TRBV7-9,TRBJ1-1
ASSPGRSGTDTQY,TRBV11-1,TRBJ2-3
ASSLIRNTEAF,TRBV27,TRBJ1-1
ASSLTGGGQPQH,TRBV28,TRBJ1-5
ASSQGGSREFDEQY,TRBV4-1,TRBJ2-7
ASSPPGGGTTGEQY,TRBV28,TRBJ2-7
ASETSGNYEQY,TRBV28,TRBJ2-7
ATRTGAKEQY,TRBV19,TRBJ2-7
ASCGQLTMKQF,TRBV6-6,TRBJ2-1
ASHGGLRGHQETQY,TRBV18,TRBJ2-5
ASSLSLAGEQF,TRBV27,TRBJ2-1
ASSGGSSSYEQY,TRBV6-5,TRBJ2-7
ASSTPSYEQY,TRBV19,TRBJ2-7
ASSEPWTVMEEQY,TRBV2,TRBJ2-7
AISFPPAGGTDTQY,TRBV10-3,TRBJ2-3
ASSFATGFNEQF,TRBV5-6,TRBJ2-1
ASRWTGINTGELF,TRBV28,TRBJ2-2
ASRELGNTGELF,TRBV27,TRBJ2-2
ASRQGREYQPQH,TRBV19,TRBJ1-5
ASSKGTGGLRDTQY,TRBV19,TRBJ2-3
SVSIAGDYTDTQY,TRBV29-1,TRBJ2-3
ASSPDLTDYGYT,TRBV16,TRBJ1-2
ASSDDSGGGNEQF,TRBV6-4,TRBJ2-1
ASSQEIQGATEAF,TRBV4-2,TRBJ1-1
ASSWGTGVGYEQY,TRBV7-8,TRBJ2-7
ASSRFALNTEAF,TRBV2,TRBJ1-1
ASSVDGRPYNEQF,TRBV9,TRBJ2-1
ASSPLPGLAGSTPYEQY,TRBV28,TRBJ2-7
AWNTGSNTEAF,TRBV30,TRBJ1-1
ASSLRGAEDTQY,TRBV27,TRBJ2-3